A single sample is the source of the 21 T cell receptor beta chains below, sequenced in a study of blood T cell repertoires in COVID-19. The data were produced by immunoSEQ multiplex PCR, yet TCRdb's version contains in-frame clones alone and is incomplete. The data hold roughly 55,000 clones, with over 75% observed a single time. The specimen sequenced was peripheral blood. Every receptor here comes from a human donor with active COVID-19. The donor label of this sample is uncertain.

The chain recombines TRBV12-5 with TRBJ2-2; perhaps TRBD2 as D (6 bases). The CDR3 totals 15 residues. The germline gives CDR1 LGHNT, CDR2 FRNRAP. With 8 bases removed from V and 3 bases from J, the gap between germline ends came to 16 bases. CDR3 in amino acids: CASSPGGKDTGELFF. For the CDR3, the DNA is TGTGCTAGTTCGCCCGGGGGTAAGGACACCGGGGAGCTGTTTTTT.

This rearrangement joins TRBV2 to TRBJ1-1; TRBD1 matches at 8 bases. Germline trimming cut 6 bases from V and 2 bases from J; bases unmatched to any gene: 5. Germline assignment: CDR1 SNHLY and CDR2 FYNNEI. This CDR3 has 14 residues. CDR3 protein: CASSRDRFNTEAFF. The CDR3 nucleotides are TGTGCCAGCAGCAGGGACAGGTTTAACACTGAAGCTTTCTTT.

The chain has TRBV3-1 (or the pseudogene TRBV3-2) and TRBJ1-2, with 8 bases aligning to TRBD1. The CDR3 extends over 15 amino acids. CDR1 is LGHDT, CDR2 YNNKEL, per germline (reference sequence). Trimming took 0 bases from V and 7 from J; bases not matched to a gene: 7. The CDR3 region is CASSQDSGQGRGYTF. CDR3 sequence (DNA): TGTGCCAGCAGCCAAGATTCCGGACAGGGACGTGGCTACACCTTC.

V gene TRBV11-2 combines with J gene TRBJ1-1; maybe TRBD1 (5 bases). Trimming pared 10 bases from V and 3 bases from J, leaving 15 bases between. The CDR3 contains 13 residues. CDR1 and CDR2 from the germline V gene are SGHAT and FQNNGV. This CDR3 reads CATARGVDTEAFF. In DNA, the CDR3 is TGTGCCACCGCCCGGGGGGTAGACACTGAAGCTTTCTTT.

This clone showed up just a few times. The rearrangement links TRBV7-3 to TRBJ2-2; 11 bases are a match to TRBD2. This CDR3 has 16 amino acids. With 4 bases clipped from V and 1 base from J, the junction kept 2 bases outside the gene matches. CDR1 and CDR2 (germline): SGHTA, FQGTGA. Here the CDR3 reads CASSSGLAGNTGELFF. For the CDR3, the DNA is TGTGCCAGCAGCTCAGGACTAGCGGGGAACACCGGGGAGCTGTTTTTT. The entire variable domain, with the rest obtained from reference TRBV7-3 and TRBJ2-2, is as follows: GAGVSQTPSNKVTEKGKYVELRCDPISGHTALYWYRQSLGQGPEFLIYFQGTGAADDSGLPNDRFFAVRPEGSVSTLKIQRTERGDSAVYLCASSSGLAGNTGELFFGEGSRLTVL.

The chain uses TRBV27 and TRBJ1-2; 9 positions agree with TRBD1. The CDR3 has 15 amino acids. V lost 3 bases to trimming and J lost 1 base; unmatched junction nucleotides: 3. CDR1 is MNHEY, CDR2 SMNVEV, per germline (reference sequence). The CDR3 region is CASSLGTGINYGYTF. The CDR3 DNA follows: TGTGCCAGCAGTTTGGGGACAGGGATTAACTATGGCTACACCTTC.

The genes are TRBV9 and TRBJ1-1; no firm D call. V was clipped by 4 bases and J by 7 bases, with 17 bases between them. The CDR3 contains 14 residues. Germline V gene sequence: CDR1 SGDLS, CDR2 YYNGEE. Here the CDR3 DNA reads TGTGCCAGCAGCCCCCGGGATTTCCCCTTTGAAGCTTTCTTT. This codes for CASSPRDFPFEAFF.

V is TRBV7-9 and J is TRBJ1-4; D perhaps matches TRBD1 (6 bases). V lost 0 bases and J lost 8, with 13 bases in between. This CDR3 has 15 residues. CDR1 is SEHNR, CDR2 FQNEAQ, per germline (reference sequence). In DNA form, the CDR3 reads TGTGCCAGCAGCTTAGCGAGAGGGGGAAACGAAAAACTGTTTTTT. Translating gives CASSLARGGNEKLFF.

The V gene is TRBV13, the J gene TRBJ1-1; a possible D gene is TRBD1 (6 bases). Trimming took off 0 bases at V and 6 bases at J, with 8 bases between the two ends. CDR3 size: 13 residues. The germline V gene has CDR1 PRHDT and CDR2 FYEKMQ (reference sequence). CDR3: CASSLGRTAEAFF. The CDR3 bases are TGTGCCAGCAGCTTAGGCCGGACAGCTGAAGCTTTCTTT.

The gene calls are TRBV7-9 and TRBJ1-4, with D perhaps TRBD1 (6 bases). Between the trimmed V and J ends, which lost 5 bases and 6 bases, there was a span of 19 bases. Germline lookup yields CDR1 SEHNR and CDR2 FQNEAQ (reference sequence). This CDR3 comprises 16 residues. Here the CDR3 DNA reads TGTGCCAGCAGCACCCCTGCGGGGGGGCTGGATGAAAAACTGTTTTTT. The encoded protein is CASSTPAGGLDEKLFF.

The chain joins TRBV29-1 to TRBJ1-2, with 7 bases aligning to TRBD1. The CDR3 is 15 amino acids. Germline V CDR1 and CDR2: SQVTM, ANQGSEA. V was pared by 6 bases and J by 4 bases, with 14 bases of the junction left unmatched. The CDR3 nucleotides are TGCAGCGTGATGAGCCGGGACAGAGGACCCTATGGCTACACCTTC. This gives the protein CSVMSRDRGPYGYTF.

Here the CDR3 DNA reads TGCGCCCGCAGCCCGGGGGGGGGTTCAGGGCAGTACGTC. This gives the protein CARSPGGGSGQYV. The chain employs TRBV10-2 and TRBJ2-7; 8 bases are a match to TRBD2. Germline CDR1 reads WSHSY; CDR2 reads SAAADI. This CDR3 has 13 amino acids.

Written as DNA, the CDR3 is TGTGCCAGCAGCTTGACAGGGAGAAGAAACACCATATATTTT. Protein product: CASSLTGRRNTIYF. V usage is TRBV27 and J usage is TRBJ1-3; TRBD1 aligns across 7 bases. V dropped 6 bases and J dropped 5; count of bases not matched to a gene: 7. The CDR3 loop spans 14 amino acids. Germline V gene lookup returns CDR1 MNHEY and CDR2 SMNVEV (reference sequence).

V usage is TRBV11-2 and J usage is TRBJ1-6, with TRBD1 identical over 8 bases. This CDR3 has 14 amino acids. Germline CDR1 is SGHAT and CDR2 is FQNNGV. J gave up 11 bases and V 3 bases, and 6 bases lay outside the gene matches. The CDR3 loop is CASSFRTGPTPLHF. DNA for the CDR3: TGTGCCAGCAGCTTCAGGACAGGGCCCACACCCCTCCACTTT.

The chain joins TRBV4-1 to TRBJ2-7, with D perhaps matching TRBD1 (6 bases). The CDR3 has 17 amino acids. The germline V gene has CDR1 MGHRA and CDR2 YSYEKL. V was shortened by 1 base and J by 0 bases, with 16 bases between the two germline ends. CDR3 sequence: CASSQGYTGTTSYEQYF. As DNA, the CDR3 is TGCGCCAGCAGCCAAGGTTACACCGGGACAACCTCCTACGAGCAGTACTTC.

This clone turned up a few times. The V and J genes are TRBV27 and TRBJ2-7; 10 positions match TRBD2. This CDR3 contains 13 residues. Germline CDR1 reads MNHEY; CDR2 reads SMNVEV (reference sequence). V was pared by 7 bases and J by 5 bases, with 5 bases of the junction left unmatched. The CDR3 bases are TGTGCCAGCAAGAGCGGGAGGGAGGACGAGCAGTACTTC. Its protein is CASKSGREDEQYF.

V gene TRBV30 combines with J gene TRBJ2-7, with D unclear. The V gene lost 0 bases and the J gene lost 1 base, with 7 bases spanning the gap. CDR1 is GTSNPN and CDR2 is SVGIG in the germline V gene (reference sequence). This CDR3 has 13 amino acids. CDR3 loop: CAWSVLVSYEQYF. The CDR3 bases are TGTGCCTGGAGTGTACTTGTTTCCTACGAGCAGTACTTC.

This chain links TRBV27 with TRBJ2-7; 12 bases map to TRBD2. Unmatched junction bases numbered 21, after V lost 11 bases and J lost 7 bases. The CDR3 contains 17 residues. Germline lookup yields CDR1 MNHEY and CDR2 SMNVEV (reference sequence). CDR3 residues: CARRRGPSGGAFSEQYV. The CDR3 DNA sequence: TGTGCCCGCCGGCGGGGGCCTAGCGGGGGGGCATTCAGTGAGCAGTACGTC.

This clone was detected once. The gene calls are TRBV7-3 and TRBJ2-3; possible D gene TRBD1, 5 bases. The CDR3 extends over 15 amino acids. Germline V lookup: CDR1 SGHTA, CDR2 FQGTGA. The germline V and J ends were trimmed by 1 base and 2 bases, with 10 bases remaining between them. CDR3 nucleotides: TGTGCCAGCAGCTTAAGTACTGGGGCCACAGATACGCAGTATTTT. Translating it yields CASSLSTGATDTQYF.

In this sample, this clone turned up a few times. J is TRBJ2-2 and V is TRBV11-2; D is undetermined. Looked up from germline, CDR1 is SGHAT and CDR2 is FQNNGV. The V end lost 3 bases, the J end lost 4 bases, and 9 bases lay between the germline ends. This CDR3 has 14 amino acids. CDR3 coding DNA: TGTGCCAGCAGCTTTCCGCAGGCCACCGGGGAGCTGTTTTTT. It codes for CASSFPQATGELFF.

This chain links TRBV9 with TRBJ2-5; D might be TRBD1 (8 bases). With 3 bases removed from V and 5 bases from J, the gap between germline ends came to 17 bases. The CDR3 totals 15 residues. Germline CDR1 is SGDLS and CDR2 is YYNGEE. The CDR3 sequence: CASSALTGEGETQYF. The CDR3 region has the DNA TGTGCCAGCAGCGCGTTGACAGGGGAGGGCGAGACCCAGTACTTC.